One and the same sample provided the 12 T cell receptor beta chains below, sequenced in a study of response to subunit inactivated influenza vaccine. Each CDR3 protein is one row after TCRdb ran MiXCR on the RT-PCR reads. The repertoire has around 790,000 distinct CDR3 sequences, about 20% of them found once; the top ten carry 9.5% to 13%. Material: PBMCs from blood, obtained roughly 5 days after vaccination. All receptors derive from a man in his fifties or sixties who received an inactivated influenza vaccine.

In this sample, this clonotype turned up many times. V gene TRBV5-1 combines with J gene TRBJ1-1; no reliable D call. CDR3 length equals 11 residues. Between the trimmed V and J ends, which lost 0 bases and 7 bases, there was a span of 4 bases. Per germline, CDR1 SGHRS and CDR2 YFSETQ. The CDR3 protein is CASSLDSEAFF. The DNA of the CDR3 is TGCGCCAGCAGCTTGGACAGTGAAGCTTTCTTT.

This clonotype has only a few counts. The J gene is TRBJ2-3, the V gene TRBV29-1; tentative D call: TRBD1 (5 bases). V lost 2 bases and J 4 bases, leaving 7 bases between the germline ends. Germline CDR1 reads SQVTM; CDR2 reads ANQGSEA. The CDR3 has 12 amino acids. The CDR3 is CSVEQGSDTQYF. In DNA, the CDR3 is TGCAGCGTTGAACAGGGTTCAGATACGCAGTATTTT.

The chain couples TRBV12-3 or TRBV12-4 to TRBJ2-5; 8 nucleotides agree with TRBD2. The CDR3 runs 15 residues. V shed 6 bases, J shed 2 bases, and the junction held 8 bases outside the gene matches. The CDR3 here is CASSGGAGPQETQYF. As DNA, the CDR3 is TGTGCCAGCAGCGGGGGGGCAGGTCCGCAAGAGACCCAGTACTTC.

The chain couples TRBV4-2 to TRBJ2-2; 8 bases map to TRBD1. V gave up 4 bases and J gave up 7 bases; unmatched junction bases: 11. This CDR3 comprises 16 residues. CDR1 is LGHNA, CDR2 YNFKEQ, per germline. Here the CDR3 reads CASSPPGGGISGELFF. As DNA, the CDR3 is TGTGCCAGCAGCCCTCCAGGGGGCGGAATTAGCGGGGAGCTGTTTTTT.

This sequence joins TRBV7-2 and TRBJ2-5; D is undetermined. Germline V gene lookup returns CDR1 SGHTA and CDR2 FQGNSA. The CDR3 is 15 residues long. Trimming took 0 bases from V and 5 from J, leaving 13 bases between them. The CDR3 nucleotides are TGTGCCAGCAGCTTAGCCGGCAGAGGAAGGGAGACCCAGTACTTC. Its protein is CASSLAGRGRETQYF.

The table lists this clonotype with many counts. The chain couples TRBV5-1 to TRBJ2-2; 14 positions match TRBD2. Germline lookup yields CDR1 SGHRS and CDR2 YFSETQ. The CDR3 is 16 amino acids. Unmatched junction bases numbered 4, after V lost 4 bases and J lost 5 bases. The CDR3 is CASSAGLAGDTGELFF. CDR3 coding DNA: TGCGCCAGCAGCGCGGGACTAGCGGGAGATACCGGGGAGCTGTTTTTT.

This clonotype was recorded a few times. The V call is TRBV20-1, the J call TRBJ2-1; D uncertain. Trimming pared 2 bases from V and 0 bases from J, leaving 11 bases between. The CDR3 has 15 residues. Germline lookup yields CDR1 DFQATT and CDR2 SNEGSKA (reference sequence). The CDR3 bases are TGCAGTGCTAGATGGCGGAGTCGCTCCTACAATGAGCAGTTCTTC. Its protein is CSARWRSRSYNEQFF.

The chain combines TRBV5-1 with TRBJ2-6, with 9 bases lining up with TRBD1. This CDR3 comprises 18 residues. The germline CDR1 and CDR2 sequences are SGHRS and YFSETQ. The V segment lost 3 bases and the J segment 2 bases; nucleotides outside the gene matches: 9. The CDR3 reads CASSYSTGGAAGANVLTF. For the CDR3, the DNA is TGCGCCAGCAGCTACAGCACAGGGGGCGCGGCTGGGGCCAACGTCCTGACTTTC.

This clonotype was seen more than once but under ten times. V usage is TRBV6-1 and J usage is TRBJ2-2, with D perhaps TRBD1 or TRBD2 (6 bases each). The CDR3 has 16 amino acids. The V end was cut by 5 bases, the J end by 5 bases, with 18 bases between. Germline V gene data show CDR1 as MNHNS and CDR2 as SASEGT. The CDR3 DNA is TGTGCCAGCAGTCCCGATTGGGGGGCGCGGACCGGGGAGCTGTTTTTT. Translation gives CASSPDWGARTGELFF.

This clonotype has a handful of counts. The chain uses TRBV27 and TRBJ2-3; perhaps TRBD2 as D (6 bases). Germline V CDR1 and CDR2: MNHEY, SMNVEV (reference sequence). Trimming pared 5 bases from V and 4 bases from J, leaving 13 bases between. This CDR3 is 14 amino acids long. CDR3 in DNA: TGTGCCAGCAGTGAATGGACTACTCCAGATACGCAGTATTTT. It specifies CASSEWTTPDTQYF.

The V and J genes are TRBV10-3 and TRBJ2-3; 8 bases agree with TRBD2. V shed 10 bases, J shed 12 bases, and the junction held 21 bases outside the gene matches. CDR3 length: 15 residues. Germline V gives CDR1 ENHRY, CDR2 SYGVKD. The CDR3 coding sequence is TGTGCCACAGCCCCTCGAGGGCGCGGGGGGAGTAACCAGTATTTT. It translates to CATAPRGRGGSNQYF.

There are a few counts of this clonotype. The chain employs TRBV9 and TRBJ2-1; the D is unclear. Trimming removed 1 base from V and 3 bases from J, with 8 bases in between. There are 14 residues in the CDR3. Germline CDR1 SGDLS, CDR2 YYNGEE. CDR3 DNA: TGTGCCAGCAGCGTAAACTCTTACTACAATGAGCAGTTCTTC. The encoded protein is CASSVNSYYNEQFF.